This T cell receptor (beta chain) was identified during a study of blood T cell repertoires in COVID-19. As for the study in general: Sites across the United States, Italy and Spain contributed samples from acute and convalescent COVID-19. Nucleic acid was either cDNA or gDNA, and it came from T cells, B-cell-depleted T cells, or PBMCs.

Germline values: CDR1 SGHNT, CDR2 YYREEE (reference sequence). V lost 4 bases to trimming and J lost 8 bases, with 7 bases between them. This CDR3 is built from 12 residues. Here immunoSEQ multiplex PCR was the method, and the copy in TCRdb shows in-frame clones only, minus some. Of some 150,000 clones in the sample, over 75% were seen once. V gene TRBV5-4 combines with J gene TRBJ1-6; D call uncertain. The TCR comes from a man aged 45-65 years with acute or convalescent COVID-19. Sequenced input: peripheral blood. The CDR3, as DNA: TGTGCCAGCAGCCGGGATGATTCACCCCTCCACTTT. It specifies CASSRDDSPLHF.